This T cell receptor (beta chain) was captured in a study of blood T cell repertoires in COVID-19. Data came from immunoSEQ multiplex PCR; TCRdb stores just in-frame clones and leaves some out. The profile covers roughly 100,000 clones, with over 75% appearing a single time and roughly 4.2% taken by the ten largest. The TCR was taken from a man aged 50 to 60 with acute or convalescent COVID-19. The source material was peripheral blood.

The CDR3 DNA follows: TGTGCCAGCAGTCCACGGGTAATTGCCTACAATGAGCAGTTCTTC. Translating gives CASSPRVIAYNEQFF. The chain combines TRBV6-5 with TRBJ2-1, with unresolved D. The germline gives CDR1 MNHEY, CDR2 SVGAGI. V lost 5 bases, J lost 2 bases, and 13 bases lay in between. The CDR3 extends over 15 amino acids.